The 26 T cell receptor beta chains in this list originate from one sample, sequenced in a study of T cell repertoires in cytomegalovirus infection. TCRdb processed the reads anew with MiXCR; each CDR3 protein has one entry. The sample shows about 740,000 distinct CDR3 sequences, about a third of them seen only once. The specimen was PBMCs. All receptors come from a human donor in good health (CMV status not recorded). Some clones in this sample may be carry-over from other donors' samples.

V is TRBV5-1 and J is TRBJ1-1, with a tentative D call TRBD1 (6 bases). V was clipped by 4 bases and J by 0 bases, with 13 bases between them. CDR3 length: 15 residues. The germline V gene has CDR1 SGHRS and CDR2 YFSETQ. The CDR3 DNA is TGCGCCAGCAGCCGTGGGGGGCCCATGAACACTGAAGCTTTCTTT. Its protein product is CASSRGGPMNTEAFF.

The chain couples TRBV7-2 to TRBJ2-7; 14 bases fit TRBD2. V was pared by 4 bases and J by 2 bases, with 4 bases of the junction left unmatched. Looked up from germline, CDR1 is SGHTA and CDR2 is FQGNSA. There are 16 residues in the CDR3. CDR3 sequence (DNA): TGTGCCAGCAGCTCGGGACTAGCGGGAGTAACCTACGAGCAGTACTTC. Translation gives CASSSGLAGVTYEQYF.

Only a few counts were recorded for this clonotype. The chain carries TRBV6-2 or TRBV6-3 and TRBJ1-5, with D perhaps matching TRBD1 (5 bases). The CDR3 runs to 15 residues. With 6 bases removed from V and 0 bases from J, the gap between germline ends came to 12 bases. Germline values: CDR1 MNHEY, CDR2 SVGEGT. The DNA for the CDR3 is TGTGCCAGCAGCGCAGGGATGTATAGCAATCAGCCCCAGCATTTT. Amino acid sequence: CASSAGMYSNQPQHF.

The chain links TRBV7-6 to TRBJ2-2, with TRBD2 matching over 11 bases. After removal of 5 bases from V and 4 bases from J, the junction contained 3 bases not matched to a gene. Germline CDR1 SGHVS, CDR2 FNYEAQ. The CDR3 is 15 residues long. CDR3 sequence: CASSRGLAGTGELFF. The DNA of the CDR3 is TGTGCCAGCAGCAGAGGACTAGCGGGCACCGGGGAGCTGTTTTTT.

The gene calls are TRBV2 and TRBJ2-7; D is unclear. This CDR3 spans 15 amino acids. V shed 1 base and J shed 0 bases, with 10 bases lying between them. Germline V gene data show CDR1 as SNHLY and CDR2 as FYNNEI. CDR3 sequence (DNA): TGTGCCAGCAGTGAAGGTTTCGGAAGCTCCTACGAGCAGTACTTC. Amino acids: CASSEGFGSSYEQYF.

This clonotype has only a few counts. The chain links TRBV7-9 to TRBJ1-5; the match to TRBD1 covers 9 bases. There are 17 residues in the CDR3. The ends lost 0 bases at V and 2 bases at J; junction bases unmatched: 5. Germline V gene lookup returns CDR1 SEHNR and CDR2 FQNEAQ (reference sequence). CDR3 amino acids: CASSLAGGQGGNQPQHF. The CDR3 DNA reads TGTGCCAGCAGCTTAGCAGGGGGACAGGGAGGCAATCAGCCCCAGCATTTT.

This chain connects TRBV27 to TRBJ2-1; the D gene could be TRBD1 or TRBD2 (6 bases each). Germline-derived CDR1 and CDR2 are MNHEY and SMNVEV (reference sequence). This CDR3 has 15 amino acids. The ends were cut back, 6 bases at V and 9 bases at J, with 21 bases in the middle. The CDR3 sequence is CASSQPRGPRGEQFF. In DNA form, the CDR3 reads TGTGCCAGCAGCCAACCTCGGGGGCCTAGGGGTGAGCAGTTCTTC.

V gene TRBV4-1 combines with J gene TRBJ2-7; 8 positions match TRBD2. The germline V gene has CDR1 MGHRA and CDR2 YSYEKL. The junction had 5 bases not matched to a gene; V was cut back by 0 bases and J by 4 bases. CDR3 length: 15 amino acids. DNA for the CDR3: TGCGCCAGCAGCCAAGATCTGGGGACTAGGTACGAGCAGTACTTC. Translation: CASSQDLGTRYEQYF.

This chain uses TRBV9 with TRBJ2-1; 12 positions match TRBD2. J was trimmed by 8 bases and V by 4 bases; bases with no gene match: 4. The germline CDR1 and CDR2 sequences are SGDLS and YYNGEE. The CDR3 extends over 14 amino acids. CDR3 nucleotide sequence: TGTGCCAGCAGCCTAGCGGGGGGGCATGATGAGCAGTTCTTC. The encoded protein is CASSLAGGHDEQFF.

The CDR3 nucleotides read TGTGCCAGCACCTTTTTGGACAGGGGGGAGGACACTGAAGCTTTCTTT. This codes for CASTFLDRGEDTEAFF. V gene TRBV11-3 combines with J gene TRBJ1-1; 10 positions match TRBD1. CDR3 length equals 16 residues. V lost 7 bases to trimming and J lost 3 bases; unmatched junction nucleotides: 11. Germline loops: CDR1 SGHNT, CDR2 YENEEA.

The V call is TRBV28, the J call TRBJ1-3, with 8 bases matching TRBD1. CDR1 and CDR2 from the germline V gene are MDHEN and SYDVKM. Trimming took 6 bases from V and 8 from J; bases not matched to a gene: 9. The CDR3 is 14 amino acids. The CDR3 region has the DNA TGTGCCAGCAGCAATCAGGGGGCGATTGACACCATATATTTT. Translated: CASSNQGAIDTIYF.

The table lists this clonotype with many counts. The V call is TRBV3-1, the J call TRBJ2-1, with 10 nucleotides matching TRBD1. The length of the CDR3 is 17 residues. Germline loops: CDR1 LGHDT, CDR2 YNNKEL (reference sequence). The V and J ends lost 0 bases and 8 bases, in that order; junction bases with no gene match: 10. For the CDR3, the DNA is TGTGCCAGCAGCCAAGATCCCCCAGGACAGGGGGTCTATGAGCAGTTCTTC. Translation gives CASSQDPPGQGVYEQFF.

The chain employs TRBV24-1 and TRBJ1-5; 7 bases are shared with TRBD1. The germline gives CDR1 KGHDR, CDR2 SFDVKD. V lost 3 bases to trimming and J lost 6 bases; unmatched junction nucleotides: 7. The CDR3 loop spans 15 amino acids. This chain's CDR3 is CATSDVGGAGQPQHF. For the CDR3, the DNA is TGTGCCACCAGTGATGTAGGGGGCGCGGGTCAGCCCCAGCATTTT.

This clonotype occurred a few times. The chain joins TRBV7-9 to TRBJ2-7; 11 bases are a match to TRBD1. Trimming removed 2 bases from V and 5 bases from J; junction bases left unmatched: 14. The CDR3 is 18 residues long. CDR1 SEHNR and CDR2 FQNEAQ come from the germline V gene (reference sequence). The CDR3 spells CASSLSLARTGGPNEQYF. The CDR3, as DNA: TGTGCCAGCAGCTTAAGCCTCGCCAGGACAGGGGGCCCGAACGAGCAGTACTTC.

This clonotype has only a few counts. V and J are TRBV7-6 and TRBJ2-2, with 7 bases that match TRBD1. V lost 4 bases to trimming and J lost 2 bases; unmatched junction nucleotides: 4. Germline CDR1 and CDR2: SGHVS and FNYEAQ. The CDR3 spans 15 residues. CDR3 DNA sequence: TGTGCCAGCAGCTCGGGACAGATCAACACCGGGGAGCTGTTTTTT. This codes for CASSSGQINTGELFF.

The CDR3 DNA sequence: TGTGCCAGCAGCCGAAGCGGGAGCATCGGGGAGCTGTTTTTT. Translation: CASSRSGSIGELFF. V gene TRBV7-9 combines with J gene TRBJ2-2; 8 nucleotides match TRBD2. The CDR3 contains 14 residues. CDR1 is SEHNR, CDR2 FQNEAQ, per germline (reference sequence). V shed 5 bases, J shed 7 bases, and the junction held 6 bases outside the gene matches.

This clonotype has a handful of counts. The V gene is TRBV7-8, the J gene TRBJ2-1; D is undetermined. V lost 5 bases and J lost 12, with 14 bases in between. The CDR3 is 12 residues long. Germline-derived CDR1 and CDR2 are SGHVS and FQNEAQ. DNA of the CDR3: TGTGCCAGCAGCCCCGCGGTAGCTGGGCAGTTCTTC. This translates into CASSPAVAGQFF.

In this sample, this clonotype turned up a few times. The chain combines TRBV19 with TRBJ1-5, with a weak D call TRBD1 (5 bases). Trimming took 6 bases from V and 0 from J, leaving 12 bases between them. Germline V gene lookup returns CDR1 LNHDA and CDR2 SQIVND (reference sequence). The CDR3 runs 15 residues. CDR3 DNA: TGTGCCAGTAGCAAGGACACTTATAGCAATCAGCCCCAGCATTTT. Protein: CASSKDTYSNQPQHF.

This clonotype was seen a handful of times. Written as DNA, the CDR3 is TGTGCCAGCGAGGGGTTTGAGAGCTCTGGAAACACCATATATTTT. Translation gives CASEGFESSGNTIYF. The rearrangement uses TRBV7-2 and TRBJ1-3, with a tentative D call TRBD1 (5 bases). Trimming pared 8 bases from V and 0 bases from J, leaving 14 bases between. Germline CDR1 reads SGHTA; CDR2 reads FQGNSA. CDR3 size: 15 residues.

The rearrangement links TRBV29-1 to TRBJ2-1; tentatively, D is TRBD2 (6 bases). This CDR3 spans 16 amino acids. Germline CDR1 is SQVTM and CDR2 is ANQGSEA. The V and J ends lost 2 bases and 2 bases respectively, with 16 bases between them. CDR3 nucleotides: TGCAGCGTTGAATCTTCCGGGGGAAGGGCCTACAATGAGCAGTTCTTC. Its translation is CSVESSGGRAYNEQFF.

This sequence joins TRBV7-6 and TRBJ1-5; D is unresolved. CDR1 and CDR2 (germline): SGHVS, FNYEAQ. V lost 4 bases and J lost 3, with 7 bases in between. The CDR3 spans 13 residues. CDR3 sequence (DNA): TGTGCCAGCAGCTATGACCCCAATCAGCCCCAGCATTTT. It yields the protein CASSYDPNQPQHF.

In this sample, this clonotype turned up many times. CDR3: CASSLVGLNTEAFF. DNA for the CDR3: TGTGCCAGCAGCTTAGTAGGCTTGAACACTGAAGCTTTCTTT. The chain couples TRBV7-2 to TRBJ1-1; no reliable D call. Germline CDR1 and CDR2: SGHTA and FQGNSA. This CDR3 comprises 14 residues. V was trimmed by 1 base and J by 0 bases, leaving 6 bases between them.

This clonotype is a singleton in its sample. The chain couples TRBV24-1 to TRBJ1-5; the D gene is possibly TRBD1 (5 bases). CDR1 is KGHDR and CDR2 is SFDVKD in the germline V gene. Deletions cut 7 bases from V and 3 bases from J, with 12 bases between. The CDR3 runs 14 residues. The CDR3 reads CATSQPGLNQPQHF. Here the CDR3 DNA reads TGTGCCACCAGCCAACCGGGGCTCAATCAGCCCCAGCATTTT.

This clonotype has more than one count but fewer than ten. This rearrangement joins TRBV27 to TRBJ1-2, with 8 bases aligning to TRBD1. This CDR3 region has 14 residues. The J segment lost 4 bases and the V segment lost 3 bases, leaving 4 bases of the junction unmatched. Germline lookup yields CDR1 MNHEY and CDR2 SMNVEV (reference sequence). The CDR3 sequence is CASSFLGQGYGYTF. CDR3 coding DNA: TGTGCCAGCAGTTTCCTTGGACAGGGCTATGGCTACACCTTC.

Turning to this clonotype: Sequence at one end of the junction differs from germline and may be a read error. The chain is built from TRBV7-4 and TRBJ1-2; D uncertain. The CDR3 sequence is 10 residues long. Germline CDR1 and CDR2: SGHVT and SQSDAQ. The CDR3 nucleotides read TGTGCCAGCAGCCCCGCTGGCTACAACTTC. It encodes CASSPAGYNF.

The CDR3 DNA sequence: TGCGCCAGCAGGCATAAGGGAGGAACTGAAGCTTTCTTT. It is translated as CASRHKGGTEAFF. V and J are TRBV4-1 and TRBJ1-1; D gene ambiguous. Trimming removed 6 bases at V and 5 bases at J, with 13 bases between. This CDR3 has 13 residues. Germline V gene sequence: CDR1 MGHRA, CDR2 YSYEKL.